The 5 T cell receptor beta chains below come from one sample, sequenced in a study of blood T cell repertoires in COVID-19. TCRdb's copy holds only in-frame clones and misses some; the assay was immunoSEQ multiplex PCR. The sample includes 200,000 to 250,000 clones, about 80% of them seen just once. Sequenced sample: PBMCs or T cells enriched from blood (not recorded which). The receptors derive from a man between 60 and 70 years old who had recovered from COVID-19.

V and J are TRBV5-1 and TRBJ2-1; 9 bases agree with TRBD1. Germline V lookup: CDR1 SGHRS, CDR2 YFSETQ. The J segment lost 5 bases and the V segment lost 2 bases, leaving 5 bases of the junction unmatched. The CDR3 spans 15 residues. The CDR3 loop is CASSFGTGHHNEQFF. The CDR3 DNA sequence: TGCGCCAGCAGCTTTGGGACAGGGCACCACAATGAGCAGTTCTTC.

V is TRBV24-1 and J is TRBJ2-2; D might be TRBD1 (6 bases). Germline loops: CDR1 KGHDR, CDR2 SFDVKD. V dropped 9 bases and J dropped 4 bases, with 14 bases sitting between them. This CDR3 is 14 amino acids long. DNA of the CDR3: TGTGCCACCGCCGGGACACTTACCACCGGGGAGCTGTTTTTT. Its protein product is CATAGTLTTGELFF.

CDR3 residues: CASGQGTSGNTGELFF. The CDR3 DNA follows: TGCGCCAGCGGCCAGGGGACTAGCGGGAACACCGGGGAGCTGTTTTTT. The rearrangement joins TRBV5-1 to TRBJ2-2, with TRBD2 matching over 11 bases. The germline gives CDR1 SGHRS, CDR2 YFSETQ. The CDR3 covers 16 residues. V was pared by 7 bases and J by 1 base, with 6 bases of the junction left unmatched.

V and J are TRBV30 and TRBJ2-1, with D possibly being TRBD2 (6 bases). The CDR3 runs to 15 residues. V lost 4 bases to trimming and J lost 10 bases, with 23 bases between them. Germline lookup yields CDR1 GTSNPN and CDR2 SVGIG (reference sequence). The CDR3 here is CAWKHGSGGPGEQFF. The CDR3 bases are TGTGCCTGGAAGCATGGTAGCGGTGGACCGGGGGAGCAGTTCTTC. Variable domain in full (rest from reference TRBV30 and TRBJ2-1): SQTIHQWPATLVQPVGSPLSLECTVEGTSNPNLYWYRQAAGRGLQLLFYSVGIGQISSEVPQNLSASRPQDRQFILSSKKLLLSDSGFYLCAWKHGSGGPGEQFFGPGTRLTVL.

The chain is built from TRBV4-3 and TRBJ1-1; 8 bases are a match to TRBD1. The germline CDR1 and CDR2 sequences are LGHNA and YSLEER. The CDR3 runs 14 residues. The junction had 5 bases not matched to a gene; V was cut back by 2 bases and J by 6 bases. The CDR3 spells CASSQQGASAEAFF. CDR3 DNA: TGCGCCAGCAGCCAACAGGGGGCGTCGGCTGAAGCTTTCTTT.